This T cell receptor beta chain comes out of a study of blood T cell repertoires in COVID-19. About the study: Sites across the United States, Italy and Spain contributed samples from acute and convalescent COVID-19.

Some clones are missing from TCRdb's copy, which holds only in-frame ones; the method was immunoSEQ multiplex PCR. The sample records 20,000 to 30,000 clones, roughly 92% being singletons. The germline gives CDR1 SGHVS, CDR2 FQNEAQ. The CDR3 covers 13 residues. Trimming took 5 bases from V and 4 from J, leaving 9 bases between them. J is TRBJ1-3 and V is TRBV7-8, with a tentative D call TRBD1 (5 bases). Sequenced sample: peripheral blood. This TCR derives from a human donor in a cohort sampled during active COVID-19. As DNA, the CDR3 is TGTGCCAGCAGCCCCCGGACAGGAAACACCATATATTTT. Translation: CASSPRTGNTIYF. Full variable domain (missing parts from reference TRBV7-8 and TRBJ1-3): GAGVSQSPRYKVAKRGQDVALRCDPISGHVSLFWYQQALGQGPEFLTYFQNEAQLDKSGLPSDRFFAERPEGSVSTLKIQRTQQEDSAVYLCASSPRTGNTIYFGEGSWLTVV.